The next 5 T cell receptor beta chains were all read from a single sample in a study of blood T cell repertoires in COVID-19. TCRdb keeps only in-frame clones here, not all; method: immunoSEQ multiplex PCR. This repertoire shows about 230,000 clones, roughly 84% found once; its top ten account for roughly 27%. Sequenced input: peripheral blood. These receptors were collected from a man in his forties with acute or convalescent COVID-19.

The V and J genes are TRBV4-1 and TRBJ2-3; D is unclear. CDR3 length equals 15 residues. Germline CDR1 is MGHRA and CDR2 is YSYEKL. The V end lost 4 bases, the J end lost 0 bases, and 11 bases lay between the germline ends. The CDR3 reads CASSLASYSTDTQYF. The CDR3 bases are TGCGCCAGCAGCCTCGCGAGTTATAGCACAGATACGCAGTATTTT.

The genes are TRBV19 and TRBJ2-3; tentatively, D is TRBD2 (6 bases). V lost 4 bases, J lost 6 bases, and 20 bases lay in between. In germline, CDR1 is LNHDA, CDR2 SQIVND (reference sequence). The CDR3 length is 16 residues. The CDR3 reads CASSSTGFGAGDTQYF. CDR3 coding DNA: TGTGCCAGTAGTAGTACGGGCTTCGGGGCGGGGGATACGCAGTATTTT.

This chain links TRBV7-2 with TRBJ2-5; 15 bases fit TRBD2. Germline CDR1 is SGHTA and CDR2 is FQGNSA. The CDR3 extends over 15 amino acids. The V and J ends lost 5 bases and 10 bases, in that order; junction bases with no gene match: 8. In DNA form, the CDR3 reads TGTGCCAGCAGCCTGGGACTAGCGGGAGGAGGAATCCAGTACTTC. Protein product: CASSLGLAGGGIQYF.

The chain carries TRBV5-6 and TRBJ2-7; no clear D. Germline CDR1 reads SGHDT; CDR2 reads YYEEEE. V gave up 1 base and J gave up 2 bases, with 10 bases separating them. The CDR3 runs to 14 residues. The CDR3 here is CASSLLFSPYEQYF. CDR3 DNA: TGTGCCAGCAGCTTGTTGTTCTCCCCCTACGAGCAGTACTTC.

The V gene is TRBV18, the J gene TRBJ2-2, with D maybe TRBD1 (6 bases). Germline V gene lookup returns CDR1 KGHSH and CDR2 LQKENI. The CDR3 is 15 amino acids. V was cut by 2 bases and J by 4 bases, with 11 bases left in between. CDR3 nucleotides: TGTGCCAGCTCACCAATGGGGGCACTCACCGGGGAGCTGTTTTTT. Translated: CASSPMGALTGELFF.